One and the same sample provided the 24 T cell receptor beta chains below, sequenced in a study of blood T cell repertoires in COVID-19. Produced via immunoSEQ multiplex PCR; TCRdb's table is partial and in-frame only. The table includes 220,000 or so clones, around 83% detected once. Material for sequencing was PBMCs or T cells enriched from blood (not recorded which). These receptors originate from a middle-aged woman who had recovered from COVID-19.

This chain connects TRBV25-1 to TRBJ2-2, with 7 bases that match TRBD2. V gave up 3 bases and J gave up 4 bases; unmatched junction bases: 11. CDR1 and CDR2 from the germline V gene are MGHDK and SYGVNS. The CDR3 length is 17 residues. In DNA form, the CDR3 reads TGTGCCAGCAGTGAGGACCCATCGTGGGGGGGCACCGGGGAGCTGTTTTTT. The encoded protein is CASSEDPSWGGTGELFF.

The chain joins TRBV27 to TRBJ2-4, with TRBD1 matching over 9 bases. The CDR3 has 14 amino acids. Per germline, CDR1 MNHEY and CDR2 SMNVEV (reference sequence). Germline trimming cut 5 bases from V and 8 bases from J; bases unmatched to any gene: 7. The CDR3 reads CASSPSGTGHIQYF. The CDR3 DNA follows: TGTGCCAGCAGTCCCTCCGGGACAGGGCACATTCAGTACTTC.

The chain combines TRBV5-4 with TRBJ2-1; 13 positions agree with TRBD2. The CDR3 length is 16 residues. CDR1 SGHNT and CDR2 YYREEE come from the germline V gene (reference sequence). Trimming removed 3 bases from V and 8 bases from J; junction bases left unmatched: 8. CDR3 in DNA: TGTGCCAGCAGCTCGAGTTCGACTAGCGGGAGGTATGAGCAGTTCTTC. This gives the protein CASSSSSTSGRYEQFF.

The chain combines TRBV6-5 with TRBJ1-1; tentative D call: TRBD1 (5 bases). Trimming pared 5 bases from V and 6 bases from J, leaving 13 bases between. Germline CDR1 and CDR2: MNHEY and SVGAGI. This CDR3 has 13 residues. CDR3 sequence (DNA): TGTGCCAGCAGTCCGGACCCCAGGGCTGAAGCTTTCTTT. This codes for CASSPDPRAEAFF.

This chain uses TRBV7-9 with TRBJ2-1; maybe TRBD1 (6 bases). CDR1 is SEHNR, CDR2 FQNEAQ, per germline (reference sequence). The V gene lost 5 bases and the J gene lost 1 base, with 18 bases spanning the gap. CDR3 size: 17 residues. The DNA of the CDR3 is TGTGCCAGCAGCCCAGGCGTAGGGGGAGCATCCTACAATGAGCAGTTCTTC. Its translation is CASSPGVGGASYNEQFF. Looking up the rest from reference TRBV7-9 and TRBJ2-1 gives the full variable domain: DTGVSQNPRHKITKRGQNVTFRCDPISEHNRLYWYRQTLGQGPEFLTYFQNEAQLEKSRLLSDRFSAERPKGSFSTLEIQRTEQGDSAMYLCASSPGVGGASYNEQFFGPGTRLTVL.

This chain uses TRBV18 with TRBJ2-5, with TRBD1 matching over 11 bases. J lost 4 bases, V lost 4 bases, and 5 bases had no gene match. The CDR3 consists of 15 residues. Germline V gene lookup returns CDR1 KGHSH and CDR2 LQKENI. The CDR3 DNA is TGTGCCAGCTCACAGGGACAGGGGGTGCGAGAGACCCAGTACTTC. Protein: CASSQGQGVRETQYF.

This chain uses TRBV7-6 with TRBJ2-2; 9 bases align to TRBD2. Germline V gene sequence: CDR1 SGHVS, CDR2 FNYEAQ. This CDR3 comprises 20 residues. With 4 bases clipped from V and 4 bases from J, the junction kept 19 bases outside the gene matches. CDR3 protein: CASSSGLTSGRVKSTGELFF. The CDR3 DNA reads as TGTGCCAGCAGCTCCGGGTTGACTAGCGGTAGGGTCAAAAGCACCGGGGAGCTGTTTTTT.

The rearrangement uses TRBV7-2 and TRBJ1-2; D is uncertain. V lost 5 bases and J lost 0, with 13 bases in between. The CDR3 is 15 residues long. Germline V gene lookup returns CDR1 SGHTA and CDR2 FQGNSA. The CDR3 nucleotides read TGTGCCAGCAGCACACATGCGGGGTCTAACTATGGCTACACCTTC. This sequence encodes CASSTHAGSNYGYTF.

The chain joins TRBV7-6 to TRBJ2-2; 9 bases line up with TRBD1. Germline values: CDR1 SGHVS, CDR2 FNYEAQ. The CDR3 is made up of 14 amino acids. Germline trimming cut 5 bases from V and 6 bases from J; bases unmatched to any gene: 4. CDR3 sequence: CASSGDRVAGELFF. The CDR3 DNA reads as TGTGCCAGCAGCGGGGACAGGGTAGCCGGGGAGCTGTTTTTT. The full variable domain, completed using reference TRBV7-6 and TRBJ2-2, is GAGVSQSPRYKVTKRGQDVALRCDPISGHVSLYWYRQALGQGPEFLTYFNYEAQQDKSGLPNDRFSAERPEGSISTLTIQRTEQRDSAMYRCASSGDRVAGELFFGEGSRLTVL.

This chain joins TRBV2 and TRBJ2-2; TRBD1 agrees at 7 bases. Germline CDR1 reads SNHLY; CDR2 reads FYNNEI. The CDR3 has 13 amino acids. The V segment lost 5 bases and the J segment 7 bases; nucleotides outside the gene matches: 4. The CDR3 here is CASSRQGSGELFF. CDR3 nucleotide sequence: TGTGCCAGCAGTAGACAGGGCAGCGGGGAGCTGTTTTTT.

The chain combines TRBV30 with TRBJ1-6; TRBD1 matches at 8 bases. Germline lookup yields CDR1 GTSNPN and CDR2 SVGIG (reference sequence). CDR3 length equals 17 residues. V lost 3 bases to trimming and J lost 5 bases; unmatched junction nucleotides: 12. The CDR3 sequence is CAWSTKRTGTDNSPLHF. CDR3 in DNA: TGTGCCTGGAGCACCAAGCGGACAGGGACTGATAATTCACCCCTCCACTTT.

This clone was found once. This chain uses TRBV2 with TRBJ1-5; D is perhaps TRBD1 (5 bases). The CDR3 has 15 residues. The germline V gene encodes CDR1 SNHLY and CDR2 FYNNEI. With 5 bases removed from V and 3 bases from J, the gap between germline ends came to 14 bases. This CDR3 is CASSPDRAFNQPQHF. The CDR3 DNA reads TGTGCCAGCAGTCCCGACAGAGCGTTCAATCAGCCCCAGCATTTT. The variable domain in full, completed from reference TRBV2 and TRBJ1-5, reads EPEVTQTPSHQVTQMGQEVILRCVPISNHLYFYWYRQILGQKVEFLVSFYNNEISEKSEIFDDQFSVERPDGSNFTLKIRSTKLEDSAMYFCASSPDRAFNQPQHFGDGTRLSIL.

This chain connects TRBV28 to TRBJ2-7; 10 nucleotides align to TRBD1. V lost 5 bases and J lost 3; bases outside the gene matches: 7. Germline CDR1 is MDHEN and CDR2 is SYDVKM. This CDR3 is built from 15 residues. CDR3 region: CASSVRGQGDYEQYF. The CDR3 coding sequence is TGTGCCAGCAGTGTACGAGGACAGGGGGACTACGAGCAGTACTTC.

The chain carries TRBV19 and TRBJ1-1; the match to TRBD1 covers 10 bases. Germline V gene sequence: CDR1 LNHDA, CDR2 SQIVND (reference sequence). The CDR3 loop spans 14 amino acids. J was trimmed by 11 bases and V by 1 base; bases with no gene match: 7. The CDR3 is CASSIVRDRGLAFF. The CDR3 nucleotides read TGTGCCAGTAGTATAGTAAGGGACAGGGGTCTCGCTTTCTTT.

This clone came up many times. This chain uses TRBV5-4 with TRBJ2-1; 13 bases line up with TRBD2. Germline lookup yields CDR1 SGHNT and CDR2 YYREEE (reference sequence). Germline trimming cut 8 bases from V and 1 base from J; bases unmatched to any gene: 12. This CDR3 has 18 residues. CDR3 nucleotides: TGTGCCAGAGGAGTCAGTTGGACTAGCGGGAGTTCCTACAATGAGCAGTTCTTC. This gives the protein CARGVSWTSGSSYNEQFF.

In DNA, the CDR3 is TGTGCCAGCAGCTTAAGTCAGGGCCGCCTTGTCGGAAACACCATATATTTT. Protein product: CASSLSQGRLVGNTIYF. V and J are TRBV5-6 and TRBJ1-3; tentatively, D is TRBD1 (5 bases). Trimming removed 2 bases at V and 4 bases at J, with 19 bases between. The CDR3 has 17 residues. Per the germline V gene, CDR1 is SGHDT and CDR2 is YYEEEE.

The chain is built from TRBV25-1 and TRBJ1-1, with a weak D call TRBD1 (6 bases). The CDR3 is made up of 13 amino acids. V was shortened by 5 bases and J by 1 base, with 8 bases between the two germline ends. Germline values: CDR1 MGHDK, CDR2 SYGVNS. CDR3 DNA sequence: TGTGCCAGCAGTTGGGACAAGAACACTGAAGCTTTCTTT. Translated: CASSWDKNTEAFF. Combining the CDR3 with reference TRBV25-1 and TRBJ1-1 gives the whole variable domain EADIYQTPRYLVIGTGKKITLECSQTMGHDKMYWYQQDPGMELHLIHYSYGVNSTEKGDLSSESTVSRIRTEHFPLTLESARPSHTSQYLCASSWDKNTEAFFGQGTRLTVV.

This chain joins TRBV11-2 and TRBJ2-1; TRBD2 matches 10 bases. Germline assignment: CDR1 SGHAT and CDR2 FQNNGV. The CDR3 extends over 16 amino acids. With 5 bases clipped from V and 7 bases from J, the junction kept 11 bases outside the gene matches. The CDR3 sequence is CASSQGIAGGGNEQFF. CDR3 DNA sequence: TGTGCCAGCAGCCAGGGTATAGCGGGAGGTGGGAATGAGCAGTTCTTC.

V usage is TRBV6-5 and J usage is TRBJ2-1; perhaps TRBD2 as D (6 bases). This CDR3 is built from 13 residues. The germline CDR1 and CDR2 sequences are MNHEY and SVGAGI. V lost 5 bases and J 6 bases, leaving 11 bases between the germline ends. The CDR3 bases are TGTGCCAGCAGTCGACTAGGCCCCAATGAGCAGTTCTTC. It specifies CASSRLGPNEQFF.

J is TRBJ2-1 and V is TRBV10-3; 7 bases match TRBD1. The germline V gene encodes CDR1 ENHRY and CDR2 SYGVKD. The CDR3 spans 14 residues. V dropped 4 bases and J dropped 4; count of bases not matched to a gene: 4. The CDR3 DNA reads TGTGCCATCAGTGTTGACAGGGAGTACAATGAGCAGTTCTTC. This sequence encodes CAISVDREYNEQFF.

As for this clone: A read error may account for a junction end that differs from germline. V gene TRBV4-1 combines with J gene TRBJ1-4, with D unresolved. Looked up from germline, CDR1 is MGHRA and CDR2 is YSYEKL. The CDR3 has 12 amino acids. The CDR3 reads CASSQDQFVLVF. Here the CDR3 DNA reads TGCGCCAGCAGCCAAGATCAGTTTGTATTGGTTTTT.

This sequence joins TRBV21-1 and TRBJ2-1; TRBD1 is taken as the D call from the table, unchecked against the DNA. TRBV21-1 is assigned pseudogene status. The CDR3 length is 11 residues. The CDR3 sequence: CASSIQDEQFF. The CDR3 DNA sequence: TGTGCCAGCAGCATCCAGGATGAGCAGTTCTTC.

This chain uses TRBV19 with TRBJ2-1; 10 nucleotides align to TRBD1. V was clipped by 5 bases and J by 3 bases; unmatched bases: 4. In germline, CDR1 is LNHDA, CDR2 SQIVND (reference sequence). The CDR3 is 15 amino acids. The CDR3: CASSARDRGYNEQFF. CDR3 in DNA: TGTGCCAGTAGTGCCCGGGACAGGGGCTACAATGAGCAGTTCTTC.

The chain joins TRBV19 to TRBJ1-5; 9 positions agree with TRBD1. The V gene end was trimmed by 10 bases and the J gene end by 0 bases; junction bases not matched to a gene: 10. Germline CDR1 and CDR2: LNHDA and SQIVND (reference sequence). The CDR3 runs to 16 residues. The CDR3 loop reads CATKIGTGFSNQPQHF. The CDR3 coding sequence is TGTGCCACTAAGATCGGGACAGGGTTTAGCAATCAGCCCCAGCATTTT.